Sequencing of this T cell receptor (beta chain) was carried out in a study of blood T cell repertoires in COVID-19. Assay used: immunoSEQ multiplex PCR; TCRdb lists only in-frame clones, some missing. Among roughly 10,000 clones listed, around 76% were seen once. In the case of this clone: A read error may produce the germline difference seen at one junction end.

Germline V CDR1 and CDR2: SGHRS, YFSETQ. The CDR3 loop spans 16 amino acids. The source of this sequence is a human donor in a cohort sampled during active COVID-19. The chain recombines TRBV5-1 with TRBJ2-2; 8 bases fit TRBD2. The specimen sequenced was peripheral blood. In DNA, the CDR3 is TGCGCCAGCAGCTTAGAACGACTAGCGAAAACCGGGGAGCTGTTTTTT. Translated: CASSLERLAKTGELFF.